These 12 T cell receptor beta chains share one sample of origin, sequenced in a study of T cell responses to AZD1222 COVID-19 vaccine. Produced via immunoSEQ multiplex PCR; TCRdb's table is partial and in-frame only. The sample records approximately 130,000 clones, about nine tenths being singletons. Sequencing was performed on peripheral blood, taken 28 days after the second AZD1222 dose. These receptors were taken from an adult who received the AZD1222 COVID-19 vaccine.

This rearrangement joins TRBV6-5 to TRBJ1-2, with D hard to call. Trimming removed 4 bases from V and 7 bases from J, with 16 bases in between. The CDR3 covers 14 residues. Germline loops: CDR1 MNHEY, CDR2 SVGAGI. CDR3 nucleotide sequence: TGTGCCAGCAGTTCTCACCTCGGGCACTCTGGCTACACCTTC. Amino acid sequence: CASSSHLGHSGYTF.

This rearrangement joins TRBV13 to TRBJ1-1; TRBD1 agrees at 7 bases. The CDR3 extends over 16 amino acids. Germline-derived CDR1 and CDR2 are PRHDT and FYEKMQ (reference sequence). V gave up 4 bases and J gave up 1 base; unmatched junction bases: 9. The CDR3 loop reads CASSSPRQGTNTEAFF. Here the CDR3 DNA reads TGTGCCAGCAGCTCCCCCCGACAGGGAACGAACACTGAAGCTTTCTTT.

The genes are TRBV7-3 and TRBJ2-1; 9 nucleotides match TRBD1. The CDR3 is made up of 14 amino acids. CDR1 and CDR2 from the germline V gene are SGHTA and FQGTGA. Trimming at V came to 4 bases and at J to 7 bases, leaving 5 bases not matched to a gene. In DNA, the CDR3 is TGTGCCAGCAGCTACGGACAGGGGAGGAATGAGCAGTTCTTC. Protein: CASSYGQGRNEQFF.

The DNA for the CDR3 is TGTGCTAGTGGTTTGGTAATTAGGTCCTACGAGCAGTACTTC. It codes for CASGLVIRSYEQYF. The rearrangement joins TRBV12-5 to TRBJ2-7, with D unresolved. Germline assignment: CDR1 LGHNT and CDR2 FRNRAP. The CDR3 sequence is 14 residues long. The V end lost 0 bases, the J end lost 1 base, and 7 bases lay between the germline ends.

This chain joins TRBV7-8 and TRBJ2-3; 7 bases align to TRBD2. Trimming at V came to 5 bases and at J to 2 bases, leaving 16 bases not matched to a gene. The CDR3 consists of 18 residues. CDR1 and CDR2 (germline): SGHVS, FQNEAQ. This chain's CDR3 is CASSPWPGVGGDTDTQYF. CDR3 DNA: TGTGCCAGCAGCCCCTGGCCTGGGGTGGGGGGGGACACAGATACGCAGTATTTT.

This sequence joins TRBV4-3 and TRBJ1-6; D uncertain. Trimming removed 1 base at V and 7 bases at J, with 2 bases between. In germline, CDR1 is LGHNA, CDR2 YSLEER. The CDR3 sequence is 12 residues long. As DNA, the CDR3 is TGCGCCAGCAGCCAAGGGAATTCACCCCTCCACTTT. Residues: CASSQGNSPLHF.

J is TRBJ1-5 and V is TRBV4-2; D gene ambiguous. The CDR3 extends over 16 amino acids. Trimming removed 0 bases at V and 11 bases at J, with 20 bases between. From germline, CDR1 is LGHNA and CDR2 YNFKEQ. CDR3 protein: CASSQDGSAASGTQHF. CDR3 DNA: TGTGCCAGCAGCCAAGATGGCAGTGCTGCGAGTGGGACCCAGCATTTT.

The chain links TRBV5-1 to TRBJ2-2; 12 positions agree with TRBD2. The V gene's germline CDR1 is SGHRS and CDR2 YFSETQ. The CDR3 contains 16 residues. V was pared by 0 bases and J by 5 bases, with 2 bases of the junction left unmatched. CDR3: CASSLASGRVTGELFF. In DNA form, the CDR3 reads TGCGCCAGCAGCTTGGCTAGCGGGAGGGTTACCGGGGAGCTGTTTTTT.

DNA of the CDR3: TGTGCCAGCAGCGTAGGGACGGGAGGGACCTACGAGCAGTACTTC. It specifies CASSVGTGGTYEQYF. The chain links TRBV9 to TRBJ2-7, with 8 bases fitting TRBD2. Germline lookup yields CDR1 SGDLS and CDR2 YYNGEE. This CDR3 spans 15 amino acids. V dropped 0 bases and J dropped 2; count of bases not matched to a gene: 4.

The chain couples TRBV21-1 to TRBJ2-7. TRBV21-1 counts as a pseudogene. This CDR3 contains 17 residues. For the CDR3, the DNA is TGTGCCAGCAGCAAAGCGCGTGGAAGTACCCGCTCCTACGAGCAGTACTTC. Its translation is CASSKARGSTRSYEQYF.

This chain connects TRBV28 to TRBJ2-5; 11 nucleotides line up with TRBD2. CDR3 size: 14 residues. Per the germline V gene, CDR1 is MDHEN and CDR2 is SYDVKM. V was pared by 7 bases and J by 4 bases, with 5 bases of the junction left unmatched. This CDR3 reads CASMNSGRGETQYF. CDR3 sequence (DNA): TGTGCCAGCATGAATAGCGGGAGGGGAGAGACCCAGTACTTC.

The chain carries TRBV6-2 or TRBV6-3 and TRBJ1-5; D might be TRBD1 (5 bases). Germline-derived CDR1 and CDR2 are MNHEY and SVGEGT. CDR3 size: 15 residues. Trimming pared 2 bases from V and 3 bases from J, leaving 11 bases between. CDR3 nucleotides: TGTGCCAGCAGTTACACCAGGGTCGACAATCAGCCCCAGCATTTT. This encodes CASSYTRVDNQPQHF.